This entry lists 27 T cell receptor beta chains sequenced from one sample in a study of cytomegalovirus exposure and HLA in healthy donors. 13 Jbeta primers and 60 Vbeta primers were used for the PCR. Profiling relied on immunoSEQ multiplex PCR, and the TCRdb table lists in-frame clones only, not all of them. Among more than 80,000 clones listed, more than 65% were seen once. The sample taken for sequencing was PBMCs. The receptors shown here come from a girl aged 2-10 years in good health and CMV-seropositive.

V is TRBV7-9 and J is TRBJ2-7; 8 bases align to TRBD1. The germline CDR1 and CDR2 sequences are SEHNR and FQNEAQ (reference sequence). V lost 5 bases, J lost 1 base, and 4 bases stayed unmatched. The CDR3 is made up of 14 amino acids. CDR3 bases: TGTGCCAGCAGCCAAGGACAGGGATCCTACGAGCAGTACTTC. Translation: CASSQGQGSYEQYF.

The V gene is TRBV27, the J gene TRBJ2-7, with a tentative D call TRBD2 (5 bases). Germline values: CDR1 MNHEY, CDR2 SMNVEV (reference sequence). V was cut by 0 bases and J by 0 bases, with 9 bases left in between. This CDR3 is built from 15 residues. CDR3 sequence: CASSLSIGGSYEQYF. CDR3 DNA sequence: TGTGCCAGCAGTTTATCGATCGGAGGCTCCTACGAGCAGTACTTC.

The chain is built from TRBV30 and TRBJ1-2, with D hard to call. The CDR3 consists of 12 residues. V gave up 3 bases and J gave up 4 bases, with 9 bases separating them. The germline V gene encodes CDR1 GTSNPN and CDR2 SVGIG (reference sequence). CDR3 sequence (DNA): TGTGCCTGGAGGGTCCGGTCCTATGGCTACACCTTC. Translation: CAWRVRSYGYTF. The full variable domain, completed using reference TRBV30 and TRBJ1-2, is SQTIHQWPATLVQPVGSPLSLECTVEGTSNPNLYWYRQAAGRGLQLLFYSVGIGQISSEVPQNLSASRPQDRQFILSSKKLLLSDSGFYLCAWRVRSYGYTFGSGTRLTVV.

The J gene is TRBJ2-7, the V gene TRBV11-2, with 7 bases lining up with TRBD1. V shed 7 bases and J 2 bases; nucleotides not matched to a gene: 11. This CDR3 has 15 amino acids. The V gene's germline CDR1 is SGHAT and CDR2 FQNNGV. CDR3: CASNLVGTAPYEQYF. The CDR3 DNA reads as TGTGCCAGCAACCTCGTCGGGACAGCGCCCTACGAGCAGTACTTC.

V usage is TRBV10-3 and J usage is TRBJ2-7; TRBD2 aligns across 8 bases. J lost 2 bases, V lost 0 bases, and 3 bases had no gene match. Germline V lookup: CDR1 ENHRY, CDR2 SYGVKD. This CDR3 comprises 15 residues. CDR3 region: CAISESSGMPYEQYF. The CDR3 nucleotides read TGTGCCATCAGTGAGTCTAGCGGGATGCCCTACGAGCAGTACTTC.

This clone occurred once. V usage is TRBV7-2 and J usage is TRBJ2-7, with D perhaps TRBD1 (5 bases). The CDR3 loop spans 15 amino acids. Trimming removed 1 base from V and 2 bases from J, with 12 bases in between. The germline gives CDR1 SGHTA, CDR2 FQGNSA. CDR3 region: CASSLEIFRAYEQYF. Here the CDR3 DNA reads TGTGCCAGCAGCTTAGAAATTTTCAGGGCCTACGAGCAGTACTTC. Complete variable domain (other parts from reference TRBV7-2 and TRBJ2-7): GAGVSQSPSNKVTEKGKDVELRCDPISGHTALYWYRQSLGQGLEFLIYFQGNSAPDKSGLPSDRFSAERTGGSVSTLTIQRTQQEDSAVYLCASSLEIFRAYEQYFGPGTRLTVT.

This chain links TRBV28 with TRBJ2-2, with TRBD1 identical over 9 bases. V lost 6 bases and J lost 4; bases outside the gene matches: 9. Germline V gene data show CDR1 as MDHEN and CDR2 as SYDVKM. The CDR3 loop spans 16 amino acids. In DNA, the CDR3 is TGTGCCAGCAGCTTACAGGGGGCTGGGGGCACCGGGGAGCTGTTTTTT. Amino acid sequence: CASSLQGAGGTGELFF.

This clone was detected only a few times. V is TRBV2 and J is TRBJ2-7; 10 bases line up with TRBD1. The CDR3 contains 15 residues. V was pared by 6 bases and J by 2 bases, with 7 bases of the junction left unmatched. The germline V gene has CDR1 SNHLY and CDR2 FYNNEI. Here the CDR3 reads CASSEKTGGPYEQYF. The CDR3 nucleotides are TGTGCCAGCAGCGAGAAGACAGGGGGCCCCTACGAGCAGTACTTC.

This chain joins TRBV6-5 and TRBJ2-7; D is unresolved. V lost 2 bases, J lost 5 bases, and 10 bases lay in between. The CDR3 runs to 13 residues. The V gene's germline CDR1 is MNHEY and CDR2 SVGAGI. The CDR3 reads CASSYRLVDEQYF. The CDR3 nucleotides are TGTGCCAGCAGTTACCGCCTAGTTGACGAGCAGTACTTC.

The gene calls are TRBV27 and TRBJ2-1; 8 bases fit TRBD2. The V and J ends lost 5 bases and 6 bases, in that order; junction bases with no gene match: 3. Germline CDR1 is MNHEY and CDR2 is SMNVEV (reference sequence). The CDR3 contains 13 residues. The CDR3 loop reads CASSQGTSNEQFF. The DNA of the CDR3 is TGTGCCAGCAGTCAGGGGACTAGCAATGAGCAGTTCTTC.

The chain joins TRBV5-1 to TRBJ2-1; 10 bases fit TRBD2. This CDR3 region has 17 residues. Losses at the gene ends were 0 bases for V and 0 bases for J; bases not matched to a gene: 3. Germline V CDR1 and CDR2: SGHRS, YFSETQ. The CDR3 DNA sequence: TGCGCCAGCAGCTTGGGACTAGCGGGCTACTCCTACAATGAGCAGTTCTTC. Its translation: CASSLGLAGYSYNEQFF.

This chain links TRBV10-3 with TRBJ1-2; D remains ambiguous. The CDR3 loop spans 17 amino acids. The ends were cut back, 3 bases at V and 0 bases at J, with 17 bases in the middle. Germline V gene data show CDR1 as ENHRY and CDR2 as SYGVKD. The CDR3 DNA follows: TGTGCCATCAGTGACTGGACTGCTAGAAACGCTAACTATGGCTACACCTTC. It codes for CAISDWTARNANYGYTF.

The chain couples TRBV10-3 to TRBJ2-3, with 12 bases lining up with TRBD1. The germline V gene encodes CDR1 ENHRY and CDR2 SYGVKD. The CDR3 contains 18 residues. The ends lost 0 bases at V and 5 bases at J; junction bases unmatched: 9. The CDR3 region has the DNA TGTGCCATCAGTGAGTCGGGTAGGGGACAGGGGGCGCGAGATACGCAGTATTTT. Its translation is CAISESGRGQGARDTQYF.

The chain employs TRBV19 and TRBJ2-7, with D perhaps TRBD1 (8 bases). This CDR3 contains 15 residues. V was clipped by 5 bases and J by 5 bases, with 19 bases between them. CDR1 LNHDA and CDR2 SQIVND come from the germline V gene (reference sequence). The CDR3 protein is CASSPETGEGNEQYF. As DNA, the CDR3 is TGTGCCAGTAGTCCAGAGACAGGGGAGGGCAACGAGCAGTACTTC.

V is TRBV5-1 and J is TRBJ1-1, with D perhaps TRBD1 (6 bases). Germline assignment: CDR1 SGHRS and CDR2 YFSETQ. This CDR3 is built from 14 residues. V was cut by 5 bases and J by 0 bases, with 11 bases left in between. As DNA, the CDR3 is TGCGCCAGCAGAGGAAGGACAGTGAACACTGAAGCTTTCTTT. Translating it yields CASRGRTVNTEAFF.

This rearrangement joins TRBV27 to TRBJ1-5; D possibly corresponds to TRBD1 (6 bases). Germline V gives CDR1 MNHEY, CDR2 SMNVEV (reference sequence). The CDR3 has 17 amino acids. V lost 6 bases, J lost 0 bases, and 18 bases lay in between. The CDR3 is CASSLPRGHSSNQPQHF. For the CDR3, the DNA is TGTGCCAGCAGCTTACCCAGGGGACACAGTAGCAATCAGCCCCAGCATTTT.

J is TRBJ2-7 and V is TRBV5-1; 8 bases line up with TRBD1. With V trimmed by 4 bases and J by 2 bases, 8 bases remained unmatched. CDR1 SGHRS and CDR2 YFSETQ come from the germline V gene. The CDR3 length is 15 residues. The CDR3: CASSQRQGNPYEQYF. The DNA of the CDR3 is TGCGCCAGCAGCCAACGACAGGGGAATCCCTACGAGCAGTACTTC.

This chain uses TRBV28 with TRBJ1-1; D not certain. This CDR3 is 14 amino acids long. CDR1 is MDHEN and CDR2 is SYDVKM in the germline V gene. V lost 5 bases to trimming and J lost 7 bases, with 17 bases between them. CDR3 loop: CASSPAGGVREAFF. The CDR3 DNA follows: TGTGCCAGCAGTCCCGCGGGCGGAGTGCGTGAAGCTTTCTTT.

This sequence joins TRBV27 and TRBJ2-7, with unresolved D. V was cut by 4 bases and J by 5 bases, with 9 bases left in between. CDR1 and CDR2 from the germline V gene are MNHEY and SMNVEV (reference sequence). The CDR3 extends over 12 amino acids. CDR3 coding DNA: TGTGCCAGCAGTTCTCCCGCAGACGAGCAGTACTTC. Its translation is CASSSPADEQYF.

The table lists this clone with a count of one. The chain recombines TRBV27 with TRBJ2-3; the D gene is possibly TRBD2 (5 bases). The V end lost 3 bases, the J end lost 0 bases, and 10 bases lay between the germline ends. The germline V gene encodes CDR1 MNHEY and CDR2 SMNVEV (reference sequence). This CDR3 is built from 15 residues. Here the CDR3 DNA reads TGTGCCAGCAGTTTTACTAGTTCAAGCACAGATACGCAGTATTTT. Translation gives CASSFTSSSTDTQYF.

The V gene is TRBV7-9, the J gene TRBJ1-4; D is uncertain. Germline CDR1 SEHNR, CDR2 FQNEAQ (reference sequence). Between the trimmed V and J ends, which lost 3 bases and 0 bases, there was a span of 5 bases. The CDR3 is 14 residues long. CDR3 bases: TGTGCCAGCAGCTTTGTTACAACTAATGAAAAACTGTTTTTT. This translates into CASSFVTTNEKLFF.

V gene TRBV19 combines with J gene TRBJ2-1; TRBD1 might be the D (5 bases). This CDR3 region has 14 residues. Germline CDR1 reads LNHDA; CDR2 reads SQIVND (reference sequence). V was shortened by 3 bases and J by 7 bases, with 13 bases between the two germline ends. The CDR3 coding sequence is TGTGCCAGTAGTATGGGGCTAGAAGGAAATGAGCAGTTCTTC. It encodes CASSMGLEGNEQFF.

The J gene is TRBJ1-6, the V gene TRBV28; D uncertain. Trimming removed 3 bases from V and 7 bases from J, with 10 bases in between. The CDR3 has 14 residues. Germline assignment: CDR1 MDHEN and CDR2 SYDVKM. CDR3 nucleotide sequence: TGTGCCAGCAGTTTCATACAGAAGAATTCACCCCTCCACTTT. Amino acid sequence: CASSFIQKNSPLHF. Together with reference TRBV28 and TRBJ1-6, the CDR3 gives the full variable domain: DVKVTQSSRYLVKRTGEKVFLECVQDMDHENMFWYRQDPGLGLRLIYFSYDVKMKEKGDIPEGYSVSREKKERFSLILESASTNQTSMYLCASSFIQKNSPLHFGNGTRLTVT.

This clone has more than one count but fewer than ten. The chain is built from TRBV4-3 and TRBJ2-3; 14 positions match TRBD2. CDR3 length: 19 residues. The ends lost 4 bases at V and 5 bases at J; junction bases unmatched: 14. Germline CDR1 reads LGHNA; CDR2 reads YSLEER. CDR3 amino acids: CASSRGTSGSYLLRDTQYF. The CDR3 nucleotides read TGCGCCAGCAGCCGAGGGACTAGCGGGAGTTACTTGCTGAGAGATACGCAGTATTTT.

CDR3 amino acids: CASSRGQGMANTEAFF. In nucleotides, the CDR3 is TGCGCCAGCAGCCGCGGACAGGGAATGGCGAACACTGAAGCTTTCTTT. This chain links TRBV10-1 with TRBJ1-1, with 8 bases matching TRBD1. Per the germline V gene, CDR1 is WNHNN and CDR2 is SYGVQD (reference sequence). The CDR3 totals 16 residues. With 6 bases clipped from V and 1 base from J, the junction kept 10 bases outside the gene matches.

V usage is TRBV7-9 and J usage is TRBJ1-1; tentative D call: TRBD1 (6 bases). V was trimmed by 5 bases and J by 4 bases, leaving 14 bases between them. Germline lookup yields CDR1 SEHNR and CDR2 FQNEAQ (reference sequence). This CDR3 has 14 amino acids. CDR3 bases: TGTGCCAGCAGCCCAACAGGGTACGGCACTGAAGCTTTCTTT. It specifies CASSPTGYGTEAFF.

The rearrangement joins TRBV28 to TRBJ2-3, with TRBD2 matching 10 bases. This CDR3 is 16 amino acids long. Per the germline V gene, CDR1 is MDHEN and CDR2 is SYDVKM. Trimming took 4 bases from V and 2 from J; bases not matched to a gene: 6. CDR3 loop: CASSYASGSVTDTQYF. Written as DNA, the CDR3 is TGTGCCAGCAGTTATGCTAGCGGGAGCGTCACAGATACGCAGTATTTT.